The present TCR beta chain was sequenced within a study of T cell repertoires in cytomegalovirus infection. Study details: Peptides in the study included HLA-C-restricted and HLA-B-restricted CMV epitopes. Based on public TCR beta signatures, there were indications of CMV infection and of a matching HLA type.

This clonotype has a single count. What it binds is unknown. Study-level findings and limits: HLA-C-restricted CMV-specific TCR beta clonotypes were dominant in the ex vivo response.

The CDR3 runs 13 residues. V was shortened by 0 bases and J by 7 bases, with 8 bases between the two germline ends. From germline, CDR1 is SGDLS and CDR2 YYNGEE. TCRdb itself ran the reads through MiXCR, one entry per CDR3 protein. The sample records 450,000 to 600,000 distinct CDR3 sequences, about 42% being singletons. V usage is TRBV9 and J usage is TRBJ2-1; D is undetermined. Sequencing used cultured PBMCs, obtained from culture after CMV antigen stimulation. This TCR was sampled from a human donor in good health (CMV status not recorded). Some clones in this sample may be carry-over from other donors' samples. The CDR3 nucleotides read TGTGCCAGCAGCGTAGATCCCTGGAATGAGCAGTTCTTC. The encoded protein is CASSVDPWNEQFF.